A selection of T cell receptor beta chains follows, all from one sample in a study of regulatory T cells in long-lasting Graves disease. One entry per CDR3 protein results from TCRdb running MiXCR on the multiplex PCR reads. The sample carries about 470,000 distinct CDR3 sequences, 20% to 25% recorded once. This specimen consisted of peripheral blood mononuclear cells (PBMCs), obtained when the disease was refractory, from a patient treated with antithyroid drugs. The origin of the receptors is a female donor with Graves disease. Each CDR3 is given with its conserved first and last residue. The order of the fields is clone size, J gene, D gene, V gene, CDR3 protein, CDR3 DNA. A D gene is named only where the DNA matches it firmly. The size of a clone is reported for some rows only, either as once, few or many, or as a class for expanded clones.

>few|TRBJ2-7|TRBD1|TRBV28
CASKRDSGTYEQYF
TGTGCCAGCAAAAGGGACAGCGGAACCTACGAGCAGTACTTC
>NA|TRBJ1-2|TRBD1|TRBV27
CASSLGGTDNGYTF
TGTGCCAGCAGTTTAGGAGGGACAGACAATGGCTACACCTTC
>NA|TRBJ1-2|NA|TRBV5-4
CASSFEGSGYGYTF
TGTGCCAGCAGCTTCGAAGGGAGCGGGTATGGCTACACCTTC
>many|TRBJ1-1|NA|TRBV19
CASSKVELMNTEAFF
TGTGCCAGTAGTAAGGTGGAGCTCATGAACACTGAAGCTTTCTTT
>few|TRBJ2-2|NA|TRBV25-1
CASSDPGRTGELFF
TGTGCCAGCAGTGATCCCGGACGGACCGGGGAGCTGTTTTTT
>many|TRBJ1-1|NA|TRBV7-2
CASSLQNTEAFF
TGTGCCAGCAGTTTACAGAACACTGAAGCTTTCTTT
>few|TRBJ2-1|TRBD2|TRBV30
CAWSPGLASPGEQFF
TGTGCCTGGAGTCCTGGACTAGCGTCTCCTGGTGAGCAGTTCTTC
>NA|TRBJ1-1|NA|TRBV28
CASSSLKPPRAFF
TGTGCCAGCAGTTCTCTCAAACCCCCCCGAGCTTTCTTT
>many|TRBJ1-1|NA|TRBV29-1
CSVSEGRAFF
TGCAGCGTTTCGGAGGGTAGAGCTTTCTTT
>many|TRBJ1-2|TRBD1|TRBV28
CASSLQGVGGYTF
TGTGCCAGCAGTCTGCAGGGGGTGGGTGGCTACACCTTC
>NA|TRBJ1-2|NA|TRBV4-1
CASSPLGSRDGYTF
TGCGCCAGCAGCCCCCTGGGATCCCGTGATGGCTACACCTTC
>many|TRBJ1-4|TRBD1|TRBV5-1
CASSGTGATNEKLFF
TGCGCCAGCAGCGGCACAGGGGCGACTAATGAAAAACTGTTTTTT
>many|TRBJ2-5|NA|TRBV24-1
CATSDFGETQYF
TGTGCCACCAGTGATTTCGGAGAGACCCAGTACTTC
>few|TRBJ1-1|NA|TRBV25-1
CASRSPGARYTEAFF
TGTGCCAGCCGAAGTCCGGGGGCAAGGTACACTGAAGCTTTCTTT
>NA|TRBJ1-5|NA|TRBV19
CASSIGGLYSNQPQHF
TGTGCCAGTAGTATAGGGGGACTTTATAGCAATCAGCCCCAGCATTTT
>NA|TRBJ1-2|TRBD1|TRBV28
CAARRDRARGYTF
TGTGCCGCCCGCCGGGACAGGGCACGAGGCTACACCTTC
>NA|TRBJ1-4|NA|TRBV3-1
CASSQGAVNEKLFF
TGTGCCAGCAGCCAAGGGGCCGTTAATGAAAAACTGTTTTTT
>many|TRBJ1-1|TRBD1|TRBV11-2
CASSVTRTGALQAAEAFF
TGTGCCAGCAGCGTTACCAGGACAGGGGCCCTCCAGGCGGCTGAAGCTTTCTTT
>many|TRBJ1-6|NA|TRBV7-8
CASSLSRQLSSPLHF
TGTGCCAGCAGCTTATCAAGACAGTTGAGTTCACCCCTCCACTTT
>few|TRBJ1-1|NA|TRBV24-1
CATSASGGVGRTEAFF
TGTGCCACCAGTGCCTCGGGGGGGGTGGGCCGCACTGAAGCTTTCTTT
>many|TRBJ2-5|NA|TRBV28
CASSPPEGVETQYF
TGTGCCAGCAGTCCTCCTGAGGGTGTGGAGACCCAGTACTTC
>few|TRBJ1-1|NA|TRBV9
CASSVGQSYEAFF
TGTGCCAGCAGTGTTGGACAGAGCTATGAAGCTTTCTTT
>many|TRBJ2-7|NA|TRBV12-3/TRBV12-4
CASSFGTRINEQYF
TGTGCCAGCAGTTTCGGGACAAGGATCAACGAGCAGTACTTC
>many|TRBJ2-7|TRBD2|TRBV28
CASVPPAGASYEQYF
TGTGCCAGCGTTCCCCCAGCGGGGGCCTCCTACGAGCAGTACTTC
>NA|TRBJ2-1|NA|TRBV5-1
CASTFEGGDEQFF
TGCGCCAGCACCTTTGAGGGGGGCGATGAGCAGTTCTTC
>NA|TRBJ1-3|NA|TRBV5-1
CASSEGQISGNTIYF
TGCGCCAGCAGCGAAGGACAGATCTCTGGAAACACCATATATTTT
>many|TRBJ1-1|NA|TRBV28
CASSFDVRQGTTEAFF
TGTGCCAGCAGTTTTGATGTTCGGCAGGGGACCACTGAAGCTTTCTTT
>few|TRBJ2-6|NA|TRBV20-1
CSARETWAGANVLTF
TGCAGTGCTAGGGAAACGTGGGCTGGGGCCAACGTCCTGACTTTC
>NA|TRBJ1-6|TRBD1|TRBV20-1
CSAQAGQGNSPLHF
TGCAGTGCCCAAGCCGGACAGGGGAATTCACCCCTCCACTTT
>many|TRBJ2-5|NA|TRBV12-3/TRBV12-4
CASSFGSYQETQYF
TGTGCCAGCAGTTTTGGGTCGTACCAAGAGACCCAGTACTTC
>few|TRBJ2-3|NA|TRBV28
CASSITGIRTDTQYF
TGTGCCAGCAGCATTACAGGGATACGCACAGATACGCAGTATTTT
>many|TRBJ1-2|NA|TRBV2
CASNPEGEGNYGYTF
TGTGCCAGCAACCCCGAGGGGGAAGGAAACTATGGCTACACCTTC
>NA|TRBJ2-3|TRBD2|TRBV7-8
CASRRQPLAGDTDTQYF
TGTGCCAGCAGACGGCAGCCTCTAGCGGGGGACACAGATACGCAGTATTTT
>NA|TRBJ1-3|NA|TRBV3-1
CASSVDSSGNTIYF
TGTGCCAGCAGCGTCGACAGCTCTGGAAACACCATATATTTT
>NA|TRBJ2-1|TRBD1|TRBV7-8
CASSLGPSAGTGGNEQFF
TGTGCCAGCAGCTTAGGGCCGTCAGCCGGGACAGGGGGGAATGAGCAGTTCTTC
>NA|TRBJ1-1|NA|TRBV30
CAWSVSQNTEAFF
TGTGCCTGGAGTGTCTCACAGAACACTGAAGCTTTCTTT
>few|TRBJ1-2|TRBD1|TRBV30
CAWSSQGLGGYTF
TGTGCCTGGAGTTCACAGGGGCTGGGTGGCTACACCTTC
>many|TRBJ1-2|NA|TRBV28
CASSPTGRNYGYTF
TGTGCCAGCAGCCCGACAGGTCGGAACTATGGCTACACCTTC
>few|TRBJ2-5|TRBD2|TRBV29-1
CSVETSGRHETQYF
TGCAGCGTTGAGACTAGCGGGAGGCATGAGACCCAGTACTTC
>many|TRBJ2-7|TRBD2|TRBV2
CASSAGLSYEQYF
TGTGCCAGCAGCGCGGGACTATCTTACGAGCAGTACTTC
>many|TRBJ1-1|NA|TRBV20-1
CSARALNTEAFF
TGCAGTGCTAGGGCCCTCAACACTGAAGCTTTCTTT
>few|TRBJ2-1|TRBD1|TRBV12-3/TRBV12-4
CASKRAGGYNEQFF
TGTGCCAGCAAACGGGCAGGGGGCTACAATGAGCAGTTCTTC
>many|TRBJ1-2|TRBD1|TRBV6-1
CASSEGQGLPYGYTF
TGTGCCAGCAGTGAAGGACAGGGTTTACCCTATGGCTACACCTTC
>many|TRBJ2-7|TRBD2|TRBV7-2
CASSLFSAGEEQYF
TGTGCCAGCAGCTTATTTTCAGCGGGAGAAGAGCAGTACTTC
>few|TRBJ2-2|NA|TRBV6-1
CASSESNRALGELFF
TGTGCCAGCAGTGAAAGTAATAGGGCCCTCGGGGAGCTGTTTTTT
>many|TRBJ1-1|TRBD1|TRBV7-2
CASSGRQGLNTEAFF
TGTGCCAGCAGCGGAAGACAGGGCCTGAACACTGAAGCTTTCTTT
>many|TRBJ2-7|TRBD1|TRBV28
CASGPWRQGWYEQYF
TGTGCCAGCGGACCTTGGAGACAGGGCTGGTACGAGCAGTACTTC
>NA|TRBJ1-2|NA|TRBV29-1
CSVEDRDSLYGYTF
TGCAGCGTTGAAGATCGCGACAGTCTCTATGGCTACACCTTC
>many|TRBJ1-5|NA|TRBV27
CASSAGPLKNQPQHF
TGTGCCAGCAGTGCTGGTCCCCTGAAGAATCAGCCCCAGCATTTT
>NA|TRBJ2-7|NA|TRBV6-2/TRBV6-3
CASSYSIAPFRDSYEQYF
TGTGCCAGCAGTTACTCGATCGCCCCTTTTCGGGACTCCTACGAGCAGTACTTC
>many|TRBJ1-3|NA|TRBV12-3/TRBV12-4
CASRDSGNTIYF
TGTGCCAGCAGGGACTCTGGAAACACCATATATTTT
>many|TRBJ1-2|NA|TRBV11-3
CASSLAPGDYGYTF
TGTGCCAGCAGCTTGGCACCGGGGGACTATGGCTACACCTTC
>few|TRBJ2-3|TRBD2|TRBV5-1
CASSLGNWGLADLTDTQYF
TGCGCCAGCAGCTTGGGAAACTGGGGACTAGCGGACCTCACAGATACGCAGTATTTT
>many|TRBJ1-1|NA|TRBV28
CASSSGGQTTEAFF
TGTGCCAGCAGTTCGGGAGGCCAGACAACTGAAGCTTTCTTT
>few|TRBJ1-5|NA|TRBV28
CASSDLWSNQPQHF
TGTGCCAGCAGTGACCTCTGGAGCAATCAGCCCCAGCATTTT
>few|TRBJ1-1|NA|TRBV20-1
CSARGDPSEPAFF
TGCAGTGCTAGAGGGGATCCCAGTGAGCCGGCTTTCTTT